This T cell receptor beta chain was retrieved from a study of radiotherapy plus CTLA-4 blockade in lung cancer. Study conclusions and caveats: Blood TCR clones of tumor origin expanded after radiotherapy plus ipilimumab. Best predicting response, reportedly, were early blood T cell clone dynamics, with interferon-beta.

The CDR3 contains 19 residues. V dropped 2 bases and J dropped 0 bases, with 24 bases sitting between them. Germline V gives CDR1 SGHNT, CDR2 YYREEE (reference sequence). Data came from immunoSEQ multiplex PCR; TCRdb stores just in-frame clones and leaves some out. The table shows more than 90,000 clones, with more than 65% occurring only once. Comments on this clone: Antigen unknown.

Focal radiation and CTLA-4 blockade (ipilimumab) were tested in chemo-refractory metastatic non-small-cell lung cancer patients. Sequenced material: peripheral blood, taken from a patient treated with radiotherapy plus ipilimumab. This TCR was sampled from a human donor with non-small cell lung cancer who had a partial response to radiotherapy plus ipilimumab. J is TRBJ2-7 and V is TRBV5-4, with D perhaps TRBD1 (6 bases). CDR3 in DNA: TGTGCCAGCAGCTTTTCTCGACCGTCAAGGGACACCAACTCCTACGAGCAGTACTTC. Translating it yields CASSFSRPSRDTNSYEQYF.